This T cell receptor beta chain was captured by sequencing in a study of blood T cell repertoires in COVID-19 (dated by TCRdb to about 2020). Regarding the complete study: Samples covering the acute and convalescent phases of COVID-19 were provided by collaborators in the United States, Italy and Spain. The prospective study material was composed of cDNA or gDNA derived from T cells, B-cell-depleted T cells, or PBMCs. Subjects who had been exposed to COVID-19, were actively infected with it, or had recovered from it provided the deeply sampled blood TCRbeta repertoires that made up the dataset. A freely available public database, intended as a resource for researchers studying the immune response to SARS-CoV-2, is where the repertoires were released. The samples were drawn from the first 160 participants of the ongoing ImmuneRACE study and from under 1,500 subjects provided by 6 global collaborators. A de-identified subject ID, COVID-19 status, age in years and sex were almost always included in the sample metadata. Where HLA class I and class II types were available, the types were taken from metadata supplied by the sample provider, not from assay-based typing.

The immunoSEQ Assay, a bias-controlled multiplex PCR, was used to amplify TCRbeta CDR3 regions from genomic DNA. Per the authors' processing: Nucleated cell counts per sample were estimated from amplification of reference gene primers within the assay. To quantify the absolute abundance of each unique TCRbeta CDR3 rearrangement, sequence reads were collapsed and filtered. For each sample, productive Simpson clonality was calculated as the square root of Simpson's diversity index across productive rearrangements. TCRdb limited this immuneACCESS table to in-frame rearrangements with V and J called. A share of clones is missing; checked studies link under half to unresolved V genes, and the rest is unexplained. That table is the source of V, J and clone size, and D and trimming were worked out from the DNA. The sample table records 400,000 to 550,000 clones; 70% to 90% of these occur just once. The ten largest clones take up under 2% of the sample.

Taken from cysteine to phenylalanine, the CDR3 has 14 residues. Only CDR3 DNA remains: 42 bases, in frame from the first base. V loses 2 bases, J loses 1 base, and the germline ends lie 9 bases apart. The germline V gene sets CDR1 to LGHNT and CDR2 to FRNRAP. Participants in the prospective study were enrolled through a virtual design, were aged 18 to 89 years, and lived in about 25 United States geographic areas. To assign participants to cohorts, the prospective study relied on clinical history that participants themselves reported in a screening survey and a study questionnaire. Mobile phlebotomists in the prospective study collected whole blood, serum and a nasopharyngeal or oropharyngeal swab from every participant. Additional blood draws and questionnaires over a roughly two-month period could optionally be provided by prospective study participants. Before DNA extraction, blood samples from the prospective study were shipped at room temperature or frozen.

The paper's findings and limits, for the study overall: The quantity of clinical and demographic metadata differed by source and by participant and was supplied without curation.

Details on this clone: Its antigen specificity is not known. Per-base qualities were not stored, and no clone one base away is much larger.

The V and J genes are TRBV12-5 and TRBJ2-7; the D gene cannot be named for sure. Sequenced material: PBMCs or T cells enriched from blood (not recorded which). The TCR sequence derives from a woman aged 18-30 years with acute COVID-19. The DNA reads TGTGCTAGTGGTTTGAACAGCCGATCCTACGAGCAGTACTTC. Its amino acids are CASGLNSRSYEQYF.